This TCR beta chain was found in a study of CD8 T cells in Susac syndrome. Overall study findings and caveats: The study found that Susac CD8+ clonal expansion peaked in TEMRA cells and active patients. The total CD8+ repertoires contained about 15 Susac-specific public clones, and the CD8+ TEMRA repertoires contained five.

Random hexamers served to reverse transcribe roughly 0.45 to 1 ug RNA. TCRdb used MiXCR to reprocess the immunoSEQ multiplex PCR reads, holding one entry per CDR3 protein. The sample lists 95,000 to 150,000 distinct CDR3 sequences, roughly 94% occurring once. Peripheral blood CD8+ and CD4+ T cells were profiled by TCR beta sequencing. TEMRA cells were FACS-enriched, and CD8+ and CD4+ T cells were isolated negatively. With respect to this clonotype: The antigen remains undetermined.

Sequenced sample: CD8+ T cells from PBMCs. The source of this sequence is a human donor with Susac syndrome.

In DNA form, the CDR3 reads TGTGCCAGCAGTTTACGCTCGACCGGTGAGCAGTTCTTC. It encodes CASSLRSTGEQFF. The chain carries TRBV27 and TRBJ2-1; no reliable D call. Germline-derived CDR1 and CDR2 are MNHEY and SMNVEV (reference sequence). The CDR3 sequence is 13 residues long. V was pared by 2 bases and J by 9 bases, with 11 bases between.